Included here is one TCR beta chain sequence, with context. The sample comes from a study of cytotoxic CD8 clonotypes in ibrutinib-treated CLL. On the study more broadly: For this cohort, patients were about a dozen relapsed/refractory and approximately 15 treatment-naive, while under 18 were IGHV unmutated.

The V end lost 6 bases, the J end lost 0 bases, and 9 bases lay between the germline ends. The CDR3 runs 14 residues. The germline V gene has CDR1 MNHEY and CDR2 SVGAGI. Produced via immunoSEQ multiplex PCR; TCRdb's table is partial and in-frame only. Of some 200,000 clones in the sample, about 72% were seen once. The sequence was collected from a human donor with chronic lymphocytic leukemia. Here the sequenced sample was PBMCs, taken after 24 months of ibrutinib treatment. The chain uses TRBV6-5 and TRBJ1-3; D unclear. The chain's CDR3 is CASSPQNSGNTIYF. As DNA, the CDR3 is TGTGCCAGCAGCCCCCAGAACTCTGGAAACACCATATATTTT.